This TCR beta chain was sequenced in a study of shared clonotypes between healthy human individuals. The study's findings and limits: Few donors limited the genetic and exposure-history diversity represented.

The CDR3 is made up of 16 amino acids. The V and J ends lost 5 bases and 0 bases, in that order; junction bases with no gene match: 8. CDR1 is LNHNV, CDR2 YYDKDF, per germline (reference sequence). As regards this clone: Antigen specificity is unknown.

In the CD4+ fraction, cells were divided into CD45RA+ naive and CD45RA-negative memory subsets. The run depth of the assay was deep. Only in-frame clones appear in the TCRdb table, and some are missing; sequencing was by immunoSEQ multiplex PCR. The sample holds 2 million to 3 million clones, 93% seen once. This clonotype originated in a young man in good health. Some clones in this sample may be carry-over from other donors' samples. The specimen sequenced was naive CD4+ T cells from PBMCs. Subset reported: CD45RA+ positively selected. J is TRBJ2-3 and V is TRBV15; 7 nucleotides agree with TRBD2. Here the CDR3 reads CATSGLLARSTDTQYF. DNA of the CDR3: TGTGCCACCAGCGGTCTACTAGCGCGAAGCACAGATACGCAGTATTTT.